The 20 T cell receptor beta chains in this list originate from one sample, sequenced in a study of tissue T cells after allogeneic stem cell transplantation. The assay was immunoSEQ multiplex PCR, and TCRdb's table has in-frame clones only and misses some. The sample shows 9,000 to 10,000 clones, over 55% of them seen only once. The sequences come from tissue from the jejunum, collected at autopsy. The source is a woman aged 18 to 50 with breast cancer.

This clone was seen a few times. This chain links TRBV6-5 with TRBJ1-2; TRBD1 is a possible D gene (6 bases). Germline CDR1 is MNHEY and CDR2 is SVGAGI. Trimming shortened V by 5 bases and J by 8 bases, and 15 bases separated the two germline ends. This CDR3 has 13 amino acids. DNA of the CDR3: TGTGCCAGCAGTCGCCACCGACAGGAGGGCTACACCTTC. It is translated as CASSRHRQEGYTF.

The gene calls are TRBV10-3 and TRBJ2-3; 14 bases line up with TRBD2. The CDR3 has 15 amino acids. Germline V CDR1 and CDR2: ENHRY, SYGVKD. Trimming at V came to 2 bases and at J to 5 bases, leaving 0 bases not matched to a gene. The CDR3 DNA sequence: TGTGCCATCAGTGAGGGACTAGCGGGGGGAGATACGCAGTATTTT. This sequence encodes CAISEGLAGGDTQYF.

A few counts support this clone. This chain connects TRBV29-1 to TRBJ2-7; 9 positions match TRBD2. The V segment lost 2 bases and the J segment 4 bases; nucleotides outside the gene matches: 15. Per the germline V gene, CDR1 is SQVTM and CDR2 is ANQGSEA. There are 17 residues in the CDR3. The CDR3 region has the DNA TGCAGCGTTGAATCGTCGGATAGGGGACTAGCTCAATACGAGCAGTACTTC. Its protein is CSVESSDRGLAQYEQYF.

The CDR3 region is CASSEGLAGVNEQFF. The CDR3 DNA reads TGTGCCAGCAGCGAAGGGCTAGCGGGAGTGAATGAGCAGTTCTTC. The chain has TRBV7-2 and TRBJ2-1; 10 bases match TRBD2. After removal of 5 bases from V and 7 bases from J, the junction contained 8 bases not matched to a gene. The germline V gene encodes CDR1 SGHTA and CDR2 FQGNSA. CDR3 length: 15 residues.

This clone is labeled as medium-sized (0.01 to 0.1%). Other DNA variants within this sample encode the same CDR3. The chain is built from TRBV6-5 and TRBJ1-2; tentative D call: TRBD1 (5 bases). V lost 5 bases and J lost 6, with 10 bases in between. Looked up from germline, CDR1 is MNHEY and CDR2 is SVGAGI. The CDR3 is 12 residues long. The CDR3 DNA follows: TGTGCCAGCAGTATTCGCAGGGATGGCTACACCTTC. It encodes CASSIRRDGYTF.

This clone appeared once. The V gene is TRBV2, the J gene TRBJ2-1; 7 nucleotides align to TRBD1. The trim removed 8 bases at V and 9 bases at J, leaving 10 bases unmatched. Germline V gives CDR1 SNHLY, CDR2 FYNNEI. This CDR3 has 13 amino acids. The DNA of the CDR3 is TGTGCCAGCTGCCGGGACAGAGTTTTTGAGCAGTTCTTC. It is translated as CASCRDRVFEQFF.

V gene TRBV12-3 or TRBV12-4 combines with J gene TRBJ2-3; the D is unclear. The CDR3 spans 13 residues. V was pared by 7 bases and J by 0 bases, with 8 bases between. This CDR3 reads CASTLSSTDTQYF. The CDR3 nucleotides read TGTGCCAGCACCCTATCTAGCACAGATACGCAGTATTTT.

This chain connects TRBV28 to TRBJ2-3; 11 positions match TRBD2. J gave up 0 bases and V 9 bases, and 14 bases lay outside the gene matches. The length of the CDR3 is 18 residues. CDR1 and CDR2 from the germline V gene are MDHEN and SYDVKM. CDR3 amino acids: CARNPGTSGSLSTDTQYF. As DNA, the CDR3 is TGTGCCAGAAACCCCGGGACTAGCGGCTCCTTGAGCACAGATACGCAGTATTTT.

The V gene is TRBV5-1, the J gene TRBJ2-1, with 8 bases lining up with TRBD2. The V gene's germline CDR1 is SGHRS and CDR2 YFSETQ. This CDR3 spans 14 amino acids. Trimming at V came to 0 bases and at J to 5 bases, leaving 1 base not matched to a gene. The CDR3 region has the DNA TGCGCCAGCAGCTTGGCGGGGGGGCACAATGAGCAGTTCTTC. It codes for CASSLAGGHNEQFF.

The chain recombines TRBV5-6 with TRBJ2-1; TRBD2 agrees at 12 bases. The CDR3 runs 15 residues. With 8 bases clipped from V and 2 bases from J, the junction kept 5 bases outside the gene matches. Germline V lookup: CDR1 SGHDT, CDR2 YYEEEE. The CDR3 is CASRLAGDPYNEQFF. The DNA for the CDR3 is TGTGCCAGTAGACTAGCGGGAGATCCCTACAATGAGCAGTTCTTC.

The rearrangement uses TRBV28 and TRBJ2-3; D possibly corresponds to TRBD2 (5 bases). Germline V gene data show CDR1 as MDHEN and CDR2 as SYDVKM. Trimming stripped 6 bases from V and 1 base from J, with 11 bases between. This CDR3 has 14 residues. CDR3: CASSPPGGTDTQYF. The CDR3 region has the DNA TGTGCCAGCAGCCCCCCCGGGGGCACAGATACGCAGTATTTT.

This clone is medium-sized. The J gene is TRBJ1-5, the V gene TRBV30; possibly TRBD1 for D (6 bases). The V end was cut by 1 base, the J end by 5 bases, with 12 bases between. The germline gives CDR1 GTSNPN, CDR2 SVGIG (reference sequence). This CDR3 is 14 amino acids long. CDR3 in amino acids: CAWSEGDTHQPQHF. The CDR3 DNA follows: TGTGCCTGGAGTGAGGGGGACACTCATCAGCCCCAGCATTTT.

The chain links TRBV29-1 to TRBJ2-1, with 13 bases fitting TRBD2. The CDR3 runs 17 residues. The V segment lost 0 bases and the J segment 4 bases; nucleotides outside the gene matches: 6. Germline V lookup: CDR1 SQVTM, CDR2 ANQGSEA. The CDR3 region has the DNA TGCAGCGTTGAAGATGAGGGACTAGCGGGGCTTTACAATGAGCAGTTCTTC. This gives the protein CSVEDEGLAGLYNEQFF.

Details on this clone: The sample contains more than one DNA sequence encoding this CDR3. The chain links TRBV18 to TRBJ2-1; the match to TRBD2 covers 8 bases. Trimming took 1 base from V and 5 from J; bases not matched to a gene: 1. The CDR3 sequence is 14 residues long. Germline assignment: CDR1 KGHSH and CDR2 LQKENI. The CDR3 nucleotides are TGTGCCAGCTCACCACTAGCGGGAAACAATGAGCAGTTCTTC. Its protein is CASSPLAGNNEQFF.

Details on this clone: Compared with germline, one end of the junction differs, possibly owing to a read error. This chain joins TRBV5-4 and TRBJ2-7, with 12 bases fitting TRBD2. Looked up from germline, CDR1 is SGHNT and CDR2 is YYREEE (reference sequence). The CDR3 totals 11 residues. The chain's CDR3 is CASSLRLAGDF. The CDR3 coding sequence is TGTGCCAGCAGCCTGCGACTAGCGGGAGATTTC. Full variable domain (remainder filled in from reference TRBV5-4 and TRBJ2-7): ETGVTQSPTHLIKTRGQQVTLRCSSQSGHNTVSWYQQALGQGPQFIFQYYREEENGRGNFPPRFSGLQFPNYSSELNVNALELDDSALYLCASSLRLAGDFGPGTRLTVT.

This clone turned up a few times. The genes are TRBV10-3 and TRBJ2-3, with D possibly being TRBD2 (7 bases). The V gene lost 6 bases and the J gene lost 3 bases, with 25 bases spanning the gap. The CDR3 contains 18 residues. Germline lookup yields CDR1 ENHRY and CDR2 SYGVKD. In nucleotides, the CDR3 is TGTGCCATCAGGGGGATCCCGGGGGGCCCTGGGAGGACAGATACGCAGTATTTT. Protein sequence: CAIRGIPGGPGRTDTQYF.

Judged by abundance, this clone is medium-sized. The chain has TRBV6-5 and TRBJ1-1; TRBD1 aligns across 7 bases. The CDR3 is 16 residues long. Germline V gives CDR1 MNHEY, CDR2 SVGAGI. V shed 0 bases and J 6 bases; nucleotides not matched to a gene: 10. This CDR3 reads CASSYSKGGLVSEAFF. CDR3 nucleotide sequence: TGTGCCAGCAGTTACTCAAAAGGGGGCTTGGTCTCTGAAGCTTTCTTT.

The chain uses TRBV3-1 (or the pseudogene TRBV3-2) and TRBJ2-7; D uncertain. There are 15 residues in the CDR3. Per germline, CDR1 LGHDT and CDR2 YNNKEL (reference sequence). Trimming took off 3 bases at V and 2 bases at J, with 14 bases between the two ends. CDR3 sequence reads: CASSHPGPTTYEQYF. The CDR3 nucleotides read TGTGCCAGCAGCCACCCCGGGCCCACTACCTACGAGCAGTACTTC.

This clone was detected only a few times. V gene TRBV14 combines with J gene TRBJ2-1, with D perhaps TRBD1 (6 bases). Between the trimmed V and J ends, which lost 1 base and 6 bases, there was a span of 16 bases. Germline CDR1 is SGHDN and CDR2 is FVKESK. The CDR3 loop spans 16 amino acids. The CDR3 DNA reads as TGTGCCAGCAGCCAAGTGGTGGGGGCGGTAGGCAATGAGCAGTTCTTC. It yields the protein CASSQVVGAVGNEQFF.

The rearrangement links TRBV2 to TRBJ1-6; perhaps TRBD1 as D (5 bases). Trimming cost V 7 bases and J 8 bases, with 15 bases left between them. The CDR3 length is 14 residues. Germline V gene data show CDR1 as SNHLY and CDR2 as FYNNEI. The CDR3 region is CASIGQGGDSPLHF. Here the CDR3 DNA reads TGTGCCAGCATAGGCCAGGGAGGAGATTCACCCCTCCACTTT.